Listed here is a single TCR beta chain. What it binds is unknown. RNA transcripts served as the template for amplifying TCR beta CDR3 regions. First-round RT-PCR of the TCR CDR3 relied on the HTBI primer set. One entry per CDR3 protein results from TCRdb running MiXCR on the multiplex PCR reads. The table records hundreds of thousands of distinct CDR3 sequences, roughly 15% of them present only once. For the diagnoses, clinical symptoms, serum thyroxine and TRAb, thyroid ultrasound and orbital computed tomography were used. These data belong to a study of T cells in Graves' hyperthyroidism and ophthalmopathy. Study in general: Initial diagnosis, before any treatment, was when peripheral blood was collected. Study-level results: Ophthalmopathy onset followed model prediction by a median approximately 5.9 months. Among clonotypes expanded in thyroid above 0.001, most were also found in blood.

In germline, CDR1 is MNHNS, CDR2 SASEGT. The length of the CDR3 is 13 residues. The V gene lost 6 bases and the J gene lost 7 bases, with 15 bases spanning the gap. The sequence came from a woman between 45 and 65 years old with Graves' ophthalmopathy. The chain uses TRBV6-1 and TRBJ2-5, with D unresolved. Sample: blood. Written as DNA, the CDR3 is TGTGCCAGCAGAGCCCGCGCCGCAGTGACCCAGTACTTC. Amino acids: CASRARAAVTQYF.